One T cell receptor (beta chain) is described in this entry. The data are from a study of graft-versus-host responses after intestinal transplantation. Sequenced by immunoSEQ multiplex PCR; TCRdb stores in-frame clones only, minus some. The sample has around 9,200 clones, roughly 26% seen once; the top ten hold 6.2%. The study's findings and limits: There was an association between peak levels of circulating GvH clones and early post-transplant HvG declines.

With roughly 200,000 irradiated, violet-dye-labeled stimulator cells, roughly 200,000 CFSE-labeled responder cells were plated. This TCR was sampled from a human patient who received an intestinal transplant. The material sequenced was alloreactive CD8+ T cells from a mixed lymphocyte reaction culture, taken before intestinal transplant. Regarding subset: CFSE-low proliferating T cells sorted from approximately 6-day pre-transplant mixed lymphocyte reaction (GvH or HvG direction).

As DNA, the CDR3 is TGTGCCAGCACTCAACAGGGTTGGCATAATTCACCCCTCCACTTT. This sequence encodes CASTQQGWHNSPLHF. V usage is TRBV6-5 and J usage is TRBJ1-6; weak D call: TRBD1 (6 bases). The V gene lost 7 bases and the J gene lost 5 bases, with 15 bases spanning the gap. The CDR3 spans 15 residues. The V gene's germline CDR1 is MNHEY and CDR2 SVGAGI.